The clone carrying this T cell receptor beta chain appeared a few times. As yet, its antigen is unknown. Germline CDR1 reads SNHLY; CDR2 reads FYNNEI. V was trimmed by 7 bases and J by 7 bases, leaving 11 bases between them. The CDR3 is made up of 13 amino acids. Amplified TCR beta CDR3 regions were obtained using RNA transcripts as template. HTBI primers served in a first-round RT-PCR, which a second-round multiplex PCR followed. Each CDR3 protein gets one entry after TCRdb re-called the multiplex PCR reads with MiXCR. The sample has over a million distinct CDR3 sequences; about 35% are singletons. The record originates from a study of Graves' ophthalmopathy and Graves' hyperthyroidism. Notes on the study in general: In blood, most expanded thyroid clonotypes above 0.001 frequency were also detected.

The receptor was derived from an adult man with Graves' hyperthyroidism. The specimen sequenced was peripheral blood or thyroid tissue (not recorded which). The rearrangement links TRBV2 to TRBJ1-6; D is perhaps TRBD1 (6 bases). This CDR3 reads CASTGGQNSPLHF. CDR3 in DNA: TGTGCCAGCACTGGGGGGCAGAATTCACCCCTCCACTTT.